This TCR beta chain was profiled in a study of T cell responses to AZD1222 COVID-19 vaccine (dated by TCRdb to the early 2020s). About the study as a whole: Because spike-specific TCR depth and breadth did not differ between the two schedules, AZD1222 recipients who got a second dose at roughly 4 weeks were pooled with those who got a second dose at roughly 12 weeks. Enrollment into the trials was organized by age into subgroups of 18-55, 56-69 and 70-plus years, and those subgroups contained approximately 160, 26 and 62 TCR-sequenced participants, respectively. TCR sequencing covered 233 trial participants: 207 given two doses of AZD1222 and about 26 given two doses of MenACWY control vaccine. Overall results and qualifications from the work: A significant rise in spike-specific TCR breadth and depth was observed after two AZD1222 doses relative to day 0 and relative to MenACWY recipients. Most participants were white British and females outnumbered males, and the authors suggested that clonal diversity may have been underestimated. Nearly half of unique spike-specific TCRs reportedly recognized epitopes outside regions mutated in the B.1.351 and B.1.1.7 variants. Conclusions about previously exposed vaccinees are limited, since just five or six AZD1222 recipients were seropositive for SARS-CoV-2 at baseline. Because no day 14 peak-response samples were available, the repertoires could be characterized only after the peak T cell response. The 56-69-year group was small, and its depth increase did not reach significance, likely because of low power. The vaccine-associated CD4 TCRs covered the entire spike protein, and the dominant responses fell in regions 160-218 and 743-854.

The CDR3 regions of human TCRbeta chains were analyzed by immunosequencing. The study's own analysis went as follows. Repertoire TCRs were matched against a reference library of SARS-CoV-2-specific TCRs generated with the MIRA antigen-specificity platform. Breadth was defined as the fraction of unique TCRs that were SARS-CoV-2-associated, and depth was defined as the fraction of total T cells that were SARS-CoV-2-associated. Each spike-specific TCR was assigned to its reactive spike region and to a CD4 or CD8 class using the MIRA data. Log10-transformed breadth and depth values were compared by one-way ANOVA with Sidak's multiple comparisons tests. TCRdb re-hosts the immuneACCESS table, in-frame sequences only. Its copies lack some clones; in the studies checked, an unresolved V gene accounts for under half of them, and the cause for the rest is not known. V, J and clone size are taken as reported in that table, and D and trimming were inferred from the DNA itself. The sample records roughly 160,000 clones, 80% to 90% of which are singletons. Of the sample, 6% to 8% is held by the ten largest clones.

The meaning of the sample's time point label: baseline before first vaccination. Vaccinee samples came from UK trials COV001 and COV002, including a single-blind randomized controlled phase 2/3 trial of AZD1222 (ChAdOx1 nCoV-19) in healthy adults. For TCRbeta chain sequencing, PBMC samples were collected from trial participants at day 0 and at day 28 after the second dose. CDR1 and CDR2 were assigned from the germline V gene as SGHRS and YFSETQ. The cysteine opens and the phenylalanine closes a CDR3 of 15 amino acids. Only the CDR3 DNA stays, 45 bases, in frame from base 1. Unmatched junction bases come to 3, with V trimmed by 0 bases and J by 2 bases. As to this clone: The target of this receptor is not known. No per-base quality is available; no much larger clone lies one base away. This same CDR3 is encoded by further DNA sequences in the sample.

Here the chain combines TRBV5-1 and TRBJ2-5; 8 bases in between match TRBD2. The input for sequencing was peripheral blood, taken on day 0 of AZD1222 vaccination. This TCR derives from an adult in good health. The sequence in DNA is TGCGCCAGCAGCTTGGCCAGCGGGGGTCAAGAGACCCAGTACTTC. This codes for CASSLASGGQETQYF.